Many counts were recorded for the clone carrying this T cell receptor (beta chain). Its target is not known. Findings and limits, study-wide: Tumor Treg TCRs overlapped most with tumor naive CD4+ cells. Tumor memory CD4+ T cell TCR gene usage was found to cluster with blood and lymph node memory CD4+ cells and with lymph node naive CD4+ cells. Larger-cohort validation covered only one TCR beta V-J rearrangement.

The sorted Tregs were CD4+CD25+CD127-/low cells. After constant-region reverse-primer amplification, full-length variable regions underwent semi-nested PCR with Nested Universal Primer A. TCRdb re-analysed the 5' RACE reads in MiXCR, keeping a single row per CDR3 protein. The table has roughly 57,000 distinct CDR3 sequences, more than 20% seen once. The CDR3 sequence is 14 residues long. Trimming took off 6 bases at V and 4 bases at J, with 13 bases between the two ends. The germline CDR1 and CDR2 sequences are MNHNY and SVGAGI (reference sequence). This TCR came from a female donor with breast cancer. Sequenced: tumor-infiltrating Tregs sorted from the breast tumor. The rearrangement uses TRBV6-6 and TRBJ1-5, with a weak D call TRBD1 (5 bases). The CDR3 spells CASRGQGQNQPQHF. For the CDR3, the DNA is TGTGCCAGCAGGGGGCAGGGTCAGAATCAGCCCCAGCATTTT.